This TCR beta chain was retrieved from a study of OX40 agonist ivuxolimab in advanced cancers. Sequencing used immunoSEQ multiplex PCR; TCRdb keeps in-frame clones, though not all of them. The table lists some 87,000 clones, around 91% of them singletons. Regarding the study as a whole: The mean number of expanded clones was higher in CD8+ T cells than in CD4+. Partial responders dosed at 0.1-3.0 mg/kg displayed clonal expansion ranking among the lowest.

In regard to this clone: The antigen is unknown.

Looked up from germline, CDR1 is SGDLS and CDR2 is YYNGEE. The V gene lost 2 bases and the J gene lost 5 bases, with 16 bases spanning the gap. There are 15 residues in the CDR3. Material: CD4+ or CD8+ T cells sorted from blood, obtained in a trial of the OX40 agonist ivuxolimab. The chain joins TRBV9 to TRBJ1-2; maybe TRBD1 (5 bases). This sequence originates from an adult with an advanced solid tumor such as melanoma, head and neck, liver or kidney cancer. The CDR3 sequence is CASSVNSGTQYGYTF. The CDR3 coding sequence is TGTGCCAGCAGCGTGAATTCCGGGACTCAATATGGCTACACCTTC.